This is a list of T cell receptor beta chains from one sample in a study of OX40 agonist ivuxolimab in advanced cancers. The repertoire was sequenced with immunoSEQ multiplex PCR; TCRdb's copy has only in-frame clones and lacks some. The data show 100,000 or so clones, approximately 94% seen once. The sequences come from CD4+ or CD8+ T cells sorted from blood, collected in a trial of the OX40 agonist ivuxolimab. The receptors shown here come from an adult with an advanced solid tumor such as melanoma, head and neck, liver or kidney cancer. Both conserved end residues are part of each CDR3. A D gene is named only where the DNA matches it firmly. Size is stated for part of the rows, as once, few or many counts, or as a class when the clone is expanded.

TRBV6-6	TRBJ2-5	TRBD2	-	CASSYEAGSVEETQYF	TGTGCCAGCAGTTACGAAGCGGGGTCGGTGGAAGAGACCCAGTACTTC
TRBV6-5	TRBJ1-1	-	-	CASSYSKRGNTEAFF	TGTGCCAGCAGTTACTCGAAGCGGGGGAACACTGAAGCTTTCTTT
TRBV10-1	TRBJ2-7	TRBD2	-	CASSTGTSPYEQYF	TGCGCCAGCAGTACCGGGACTAGCCCCTACGAGCAGTACTTC
TRBV9	TRBJ1-4	-	-	CASNFEGGKLFF	TGTGCCAGCAACTTTGAGGGCGGAAAACTGTTTTTT
TRBV6-4	TRBJ1-1	TRBD1	-	CASSFPGTGEGDTEAFF	TGTGCCAGCAGTTTTCCCGGGACAGGGGAAGGGGACACTGAAGCTTTCTTT
TRBV11-2	TRBJ1-2	-	-	CASTRGDMPNYGYTF	TGTGCCAGCACCCGAGGGGATATGCCTAACTATGGCTACACCTTC
TRBV21-1	TRBJ1-5	-	-	CASKKSVSNQPQHF	TGTGCCAGCAAAAAGAGTGTTAGCAATCAGCCCCAGCATTTT
TRBV7-6	TRBJ1-4	TRBD1	-	CASSRQGMEKLFF	TGTGCCAGCAGTCGACAGGGGATGGAAAAACTGTTTTTT
TRBV9	TRBJ1-1	TRBD1	-	CASSVGTGGTEAFF	TGTGCCAGCAGCGTTGGGACAGGGGGCACTGAAGCTTTCTTT
TRBV2	TRBJ2-7	-	-	CASSEAMQGSYEQYF	TGTGCCAGCAGTGAAGCCATGCAGGGGTCCTACGAGCAGTACTTC
TRBV5-6	TRBJ2-5	-	-	CASSLTLGGTQYF	TGTGCCAGCAGCTTGACATTAGGGGGGACCCAGTACTTC
TRBV19	TRBJ1-2	-	-	CASSMTVPPNYGYTF	TGTGCCAGTAGTATGACGGTGCCACCTAACTATGGCTACACCTTC
TRBV27	TRBJ2-7	TRBD2	-	CASSLSGGGSYEQYF	TGTGCCAGCAGTTTGAGCGGGGGGGGCTCCTACGAGCAGTACTTC
TRBV15	TRBJ2-7	TRBD2	-	CATQTSGGVNEQYF	TGTGCCACCCAAACTAGCGGGGGAGTCAACGAGCAGTACTTC
TRBV9	TRBJ2-5	TRBD1	-	CASEDRVKETQYF	TGTGCCAGCGAGGACAGGGTAAAAGAGACCCAGTACTTC
TRBV27	TRBJ1-1	-	-	CASLGGLNTEAFF	TGTGCCAGCCTGGGAGGGTTGAACACTGAAGCTTTCTTT
TRBV7-2	TRBJ2-5	-	-	CASSLPGETQYF	TGTGCCAGCAGCCTCCCGGGCGAGACCCAGTACTTC
TRBV7-8	TRBJ2-7	TRBD2	-	CASSLVLAGPASYEQYF	TGTGCCAGCAGCTTAGTTCTAGCGGGTCCCGCCTCCTACGAGCAGTACTTC
TRBV29-1	TRBJ2-7	-	-	CSVDGTPSYEQYF	TGCAGCGTTGACGGGACACCCTCCTACGAGCAGTACTTC
TRBV7-3	TRBJ2-5	-	-	CASSYEGGETQYF	TGTGCCAGCAGCTATGAGGGGGGAGAGACCCAGTACTTC
TRBV7-9	TRBJ2-7	-	-	CASSLGTGEQYF	TGTGCCAGCAGCTTAGGGACGGGAGAGCAGTACTTC
TRBV14	TRBJ2-3	-	-	CASSLGRSTDTQYF	TGTGCCAGCAGCCTTGGCAGGAGCACAGATACGCAGTATTTT
TRBV30	TRBJ2-2	-	once	CAWRDGANTGELFF	TGTGCCTGGAGGGACGGGGCCAACACCGGGGAGCTGTTTTTT
TRBV19	TRBJ1-5	-	-	CASSTVGDQPQHF	TGTGCCAGTAGTACGGTGGGCGATCAGCCCCAGCATTTT
TRBV9	TRBJ2-3	TRBD1	-	CASSAWDSNTDTQYF	TGTGCCAGCAGCGCCTGGGACAGCAACACAGATACGCAGTATTTT
TRBV27	TRBJ2-7	-	-	CASSPRRAQVYEQYF	TGTGCCAGCAGTCCCCGGCGGGCGCAGGTTTACGAGCAGTACTTC
TRBV4-1	TRBJ1-2	-	-	CASSLIPQAHYGYTF	TGCGCCAGCAGCCTCATTCCCCAGGCTCACTATGGCTACACCTTC
TRBV7-9	TRBJ2-7	-	-	CASSHWDRNYEQYF	TGTGCCAGCAGCCATTGGGACCGCAACTACGAGCAGTACTTC
TRBV4-3	TRBJ2-7	TRBD2	-	CASSQDLWVAGKSYEQYF	TGCGCCAGCAGCCAAGACCTATGGGTAGCGGGTAAATCCTACGAGCAGTACTTC
TRBV7-9	TRBJ2-1	-	-	CASQETDNEQFF	TGTGCCAGCCAGGAGACGGACAATGAGCAGTTCTTC
TRBV6-6	TRBJ2-3	-	-	CASSRGSTDTQYF	TGTGCCAGCAGCCGCGGAAGCACAGATACGCAGTATTTT
TRBV4-1	TRBJ1-1	-	few	CASSQEGQNTEAFF	TGCGCCAGCAGCCAAGAGGGACAGAACACTGAAGCTTTCTTT
TRBV2	TRBJ2-3	TRBD2	-	CASMIGLAGGRGGDTQYF	TGTGCCAGCATGATCGGACTAGCGGGGGGTCGAGGAGGAGATACGCAGTATTTT
TRBV7-2	TRBJ2-1	TRBD2	-	CASSYAGGGVGEQFF	TGTGCCAGCAGCTACGCAGGCGGGGGAGTAGGTGAGCAGTTCTTC
TRBV6-1	TRBJ2-7	-	-	CASSEALSPYEQYF	TGTGCCAGCAGTGAAGCCCTCAGCCCCTACGAGCAGTACTTC
TRBV7-9	TRBJ2-1	-	-	CASSLGPRVEQFF	TGTGCCAGCAGCTTAGGTCCTCGAGTTGAGCAGTTCTTC
TRBV28	TRBJ2-4	-	-	CASSLRGISENIQYF	TGTGCCAGCAGTTTAAGGGGGATTAGCGAAAACATTCAGTACTTC
TRBV27	TRBJ2-7	-	-	CASGWGTSYEQYF	TGTGCCAGCGGGTGGGGGACGTCCTACGAGCAGTACTTC
TRBV7-9	TRBJ2-3	TRBD2	-	CASSSVTSGGAGTDTQYF	TGTGCCAGCAGCTCGGTGACTAGCGGGGGGGCCGGCACAGATACGCAGTATTTT
TRBV5-4	TRBJ2-7	-	-	CASSLANQYEQYF	TGTGCCAGCAGCTTGGCGAATCAATACGAGCAGTACTTC
TRBV20-1	TRBJ2-1	TRBD2	-	CGPQAGNEQFF	TGCGGACCGCAAGCGGGAAATGAGCAGTTCTTC
TRBV14	TRBJ2-3	TRBD2	-	CASSQRLLAGLTDTQYF	TGTGCCAGCAGCCAACGTTTACTAGCGGGCCTCACAGATACGCAGTATTTT
TRBV4-1	TRBJ2-1	-	-	CASSQVGGVWDEQFF	TGCGCCAGCAGCCAAGTTGGCGGGGTCTGGGATGAGCAGTTCTTC
TRBV19	TRBJ1-6	TRBD1	-	CASSTGTGSLNSPLHF	TGTGCCAGTAGTACCGGGACAGGGTCTCTCAATTCACCCCTCCACTTT
TRBV11-3	TRBJ2-7	TRBD1	-	CASSPAGGEQYF	TGTGCCAGCAGCCCCGCAGGGGGCGAGCAGTACTTC
TRBV6-1	TRBJ1-4	-	-	CASSDLDSAEKLFF	TGTGCCAGCAGTGACCTCGACTCAGCTGAAAAACTGTTTTTT
TRBV6-1	TRBJ2-7	-	-	CASSSIRSSYEQYF	TGTGCCAGCAGTTCGATCAGAAGCTCCTACGAGCAGTACTTC
TRBV28	TRBJ1-3	-	-	CASSPAGGSGNTIYF	TGTGCCAGCAGTCCAGCCGGGGGCAGTGGAAACACCATATATTTT
TRBV6-5	TRBJ2-2	-	-	CASSFAGELFF	TGTGCCAGCAGTTTCGCCGGGGAGCTGTTTTTT
TRBV6-1	TRBJ2-3	-	-	CASSEAIHSYSTDTQYF	TGTGCCAGCAGTGAAGCCATCCACAGCTATAGCACAGATACGCAGTATTTT
TRBV6-5	TRBJ1-2	-	-	CASSSISYGYTF	TGTGCCAGCAGTTCCATAAGCTATGGCTACACCTTC
TRBV6-1	TRBJ2-7	-	-	CASRESAYEQYF	TGTGCCTCACGGGAGTCAGCCTACGAGCAGTACTTC
TRBV10-3	TRBJ1-1	-	-	CAISEHSGRVEAFF	TGTGCCATCAGTGAACACTCCGGGAGGGTGGAAGCTTTCTTT